The 13 T cell receptor beta chains reported below all come from one sample, sequenced in a study of T cells in Graves' hyperthyroidism and ophthalmopathy. TCR beta CDR3 sequences were amplified from RNA transcripts. Using the HTBI primer set, a first-round RT-PCR was run on the TCR CDR3. A single record per CDR3 protein comes from TCRdb applying MiXCR to the multiplex PCR reads. The sample includes about 640,000 distinct CDR3 sequences, 20% seen only once; the top ten take approximately 30%. The sequencing sample was made of blood. Receptor source: a man between 25 and 39 years old with Graves' ophthalmopathy.

There are a few counts of this clonotype. This sequence joins TRBV15 and TRBJ2-7; TRBD1 or TRBD2 may be the D gene (7 bases each). In germline, CDR1 is LNHNV, CDR2 YYDKDF (reference sequence). Trimming took 1 base from V and 5 from J, leaving 12 bases between them. This CDR3 is built from 14 residues. DNA of the CDR3: TGTGCCACCAGCAGAGGTCAGGGGGGGAACGAGCAGTACTTC. It codes for CATSRGQGGNEQYF.

The chain carries TRBV5-1 and TRBJ1-4; tentative D call: TRBD1 (6 bases). The CDR3 is 15 residues long. Germline V lookup: CDR1 SGHRS, CDR2 YFSETQ. V shed 1 base and J shed 8 bases, with 15 bases lying between them. CDR3 nucleotides: TGCGCCAGCAGCTTGCACAGGGTGGGAGTGGAAAAACTGTTTTTT. Residues: CASSLHRVGVEKLFF.

The V gene is TRBV7-9, the J gene TRBJ2-1, with D perhaps TRBD1 (6 bases). Per the germline V gene, CDR1 is SEHNR and CDR2 is FQNEAQ (reference sequence). The CDR3 is 13 amino acids. The V end was cut by 3 bases, the J end by 8 bases, with 11 bases between. DNA of the CDR3: TGTGCCAGCAGCTTCCCACAGGGCTATGAGCAGTTCTTC. Protein: CASSFPQGYEQFF.

The chain has TRBV7-9 and TRBJ2-5, with 7 bases identical to TRBD2. This CDR3 region has 13 residues. CDR1 is SEHNR and CDR2 is FQNEAQ in the germline V gene (reference sequence). Trimming at V came to 5 bases and at J to 8 bases, leaving 8 bases not matched to a gene. CDR3: CASSPRDYPTQYF. The CDR3 bases are TGTGCCAGCAGCCCCCGGGACTACCCAACCCAGTACTTC.

This clonotype was picked up many times. The V call is TRBV2, the J call TRBJ1-2; D is uncertain. The V gene lost 0 bases and the J gene lost 4 bases, with 12 bases spanning the gap. This CDR3 is built from 15 residues. Germline lookup yields CDR1 SNHLY and CDR2 FYNNEI. DNA of the CDR3: TGTGCCAGCAGTGAAGCGCGGGGATATAGCTATGGCTACACCTTC. Encoded protein: CASSEARGYSYGYTF.

The V and J genes are TRBV6-2 or TRBV6-3 and TRBJ1-3; 7 bases are a match to TRBD1. Germline V gives CDR1 MNHEY, CDR2 SVGEGT. The CDR3 sequence is 15 residues long. After removal of 5 bases from V and 0 bases from J, the junction contained 4 bases not matched to a gene. CDR3 residues: CASSRTGDSGNTIYF. The CDR3 DNA sequence: TGTGCCAGCAGTCGTACAGGGGACTCTGGAAACACCATATATTTT.

The genes are TRBV7-9 and TRBJ2-5; a possible D gene is TRBD1 (7 bases). Germline CDR1 is SEHNR and CDR2 is FQNEAQ (reference sequence). V was clipped by 7 bases and J by 1 base, with 16 bases between them. This CDR3 is 15 amino acids long. The CDR3 nucleotides are TGTGCCAGCACCGCGGGGACAGTTTTCCAAGAGACCCAGTACTTC. Translating it yields CASTAGTVFQETQYF.

This clonotype was detected many times. This chain joins TRBV11-1 and TRBJ1-1, with D possibly TRBD1 on 6 matching bases. This CDR3 spans 14 amino acids. Trimming stripped 4 bases from V and 4 bases from J, with 13 bases between. Germline CDR1 is SGHAT and CDR2 is FQDESV (reference sequence). The CDR3 DNA is TGTGCCAGCAGCTCCTTGGGACATTTCACTGAAGCTTTCTTT. This sequence encodes CASSSLGHFTEAFF.

This clonotype occurred a few times. Written as DNA, the CDR3 is TGTGCCAGCAGCCGTCAGGCTCTCCCTGGAAACACCATATATTTT. Translated: CASSRQALPGNTIYF. The chain employs TRBV6-1 and TRBJ1-3; D is unresolved. V lost 6 bases, J lost 2 bases, and 14 bases lay in between. CDR3 length equals 15 residues. Germline V gives CDR1 MNHNS, CDR2 SASEGT.

CDR3 DNA: TGCAGCGTTGAAGCAGGGCAAAACAAGGAGACCCAGTACTTC. Amino acid sequence: CSVEAGQNKETQYF. This sequence joins TRBV29-1 and TRBJ2-5, with D perhaps TRBD1 (5 bases). This CDR3 is 14 amino acids long. Trimming took 1 base from V and 5 from J, leaving 14 bases between them. The germline gives CDR1 SQVTM, CDR2 ANQGSEA.

This clonotype was counted between two and nine times. The V gene is TRBV28, the J gene TRBJ1-5; tentatively, D is TRBD1 (5 bases). Germline loops: CDR1 MDHEN, CDR2 SYDVKM. V shed 9 bases and J shed 2 bases, with 14 bases lying between them. The CDR3 extends over 14 amino acids. The CDR3 region is CASTTGAGNQPQHF. The CDR3 nucleotides are TGTGCCAGTACAACTGGGGCTGGCAATCAGCCCCAGCATTTT.

This clonotype showed up just a few times. This chain uses TRBV6-1 with TRBJ1-5, with D unresolved. The CDR3 extends over 15 amino acids. V lost 6 bases and J 0 bases, leaving 12 bases between the germline ends. The germline V gene encodes CDR1 MNHNS and CDR2 SASEGT. The chain's CDR3 is CASRPAGDSNQPQHF. The CDR3 DNA sequence: TGTGCCAGCAGACCCGCCGGGGATAGCAATCAGCCCCAGCATTTT.

At least ten counts were recorded for this clonotype. The rearrangement links TRBV2 to TRBJ2-1, with 9 positions matching TRBD2. The V gene end was trimmed by 6 bases and the J gene end by 8 bases; junction bases not matched to a gene: 11. Germline CDR1 and CDR2: SNHLY and FYNNEI. CDR3 length equals 15 residues. The CDR3 DNA follows: TGTGCCAGCAGCCGAGGGGCTAGCGGGATAGATGAGCAGTTCTTC. Translating it yields CASSRGASGIDEQFF.